What follows is one TCR beta chain and its context. The sample comes from a study of OX40 agonist ivuxolimab in advanced cancers. Study information: At about 82% male, the cohort had a mean age of about 60 years, ranging from roughly 20 to 79. Earlier treatment with anti-PD-1, anti-PD-L1 or anti-CTLA-4 was permitted, and 30% to 40% had received some.

The CDR3 covers 13 residues. Germline V gene sequence: CDR1 SNHLY, CDR2 FYNNEI. V dropped 3 bases and J dropped 5 bases, with 7 bases sitting between them. The assay was immunoSEQ multiplex PCR, and TCRdb's table has in-frame clones only and misses some. The data hold 65,000 to 85,000 clones, with about 91% observed a single time. Material: CD4+ or CD8+ T cells sorted from blood, obtained in a trial of the OX40 agonist ivuxolimab. The sequence came from an adult with an advanced solid tumor such as melanoma, head and neck, liver or kidney cancer. V usage is TRBV2 and J usage is TRBJ1-4; D gene unclear. CDR3 region: CASSERRNEKLFF. CDR3 DNA: TGTGCCAGCAGTGAGAGAAGAAATGAAAAACTGTTTTTT.